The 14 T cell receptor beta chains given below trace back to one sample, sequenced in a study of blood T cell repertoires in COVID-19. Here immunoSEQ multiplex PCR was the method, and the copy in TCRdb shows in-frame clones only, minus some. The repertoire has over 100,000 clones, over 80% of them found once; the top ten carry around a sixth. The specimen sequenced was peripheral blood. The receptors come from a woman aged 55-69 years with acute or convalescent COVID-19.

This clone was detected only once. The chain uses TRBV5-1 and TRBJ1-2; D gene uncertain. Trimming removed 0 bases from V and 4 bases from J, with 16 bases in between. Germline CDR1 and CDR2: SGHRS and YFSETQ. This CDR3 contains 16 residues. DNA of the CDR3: TGCGCCAGCAGCTTGGGAGGCGTCTCCGGAGGCTATGGCTACACCTTC. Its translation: CASSLGGVSGGYGYTF.

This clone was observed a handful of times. The CDR3 reads CASSTFSAGTGGLNTEAFF. The CDR3 coding sequence is TGTGCCAGTAGTACCTTCTCCGCCGGGACAGGGGGATTGAACACTGAAGCTTTCTTT. The rearrangement uses TRBV19 and TRBJ1-1; 11 bases fit TRBD1. The CDR3 consists of 19 residues. Germline CDR1 reads LNHDA; CDR2 reads SQIVND (reference sequence). J was trimmed by 0 bases and V by 4 bases; bases with no gene match: 13.

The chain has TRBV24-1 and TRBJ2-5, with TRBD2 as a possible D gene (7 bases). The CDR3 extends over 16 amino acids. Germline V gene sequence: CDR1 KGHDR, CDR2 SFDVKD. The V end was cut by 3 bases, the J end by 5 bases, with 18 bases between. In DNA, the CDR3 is TGTGCCACCAGTGATACAAGGGGGGGGGCCCGGGAGACCCAGTACTTC. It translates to CATSDTRGGARETQYF.

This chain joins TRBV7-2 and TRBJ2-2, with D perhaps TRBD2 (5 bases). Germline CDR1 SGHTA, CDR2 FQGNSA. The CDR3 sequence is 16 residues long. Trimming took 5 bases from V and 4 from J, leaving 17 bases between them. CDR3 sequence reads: CASSKRQGRATGELFF. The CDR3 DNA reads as TGTGCCAGCAGCAAGCGGCAAGGTCGGGCCACCGGGGAGCTGTTTTTT. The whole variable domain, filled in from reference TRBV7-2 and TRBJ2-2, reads GAGVSQSPSNKVTEKGKDVELRCDPISGHTALYWYRQSLGQGLEFLIYFQGNSAPDKSGLPSDRFSAERTGGSVSTLTIQRTQQEDSAVYLCASSKRQGRATGELFFGEGSRLTVL.

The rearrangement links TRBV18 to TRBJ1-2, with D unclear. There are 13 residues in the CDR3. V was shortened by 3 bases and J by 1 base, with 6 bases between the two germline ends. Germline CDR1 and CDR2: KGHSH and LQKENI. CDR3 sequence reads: CASSPSHNYGYTF. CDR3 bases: TGTGCCAGCTCACCGAGTCATAACTATGGCTACACCTTC.

CDR3 in amino acids: CASSEIGVTEAFF. The CDR3 DNA sequence: TGTGCCAGCAGTGAAATCGGGGTAACTGAAGCTTTCTTT. The rearrangement links TRBV2 to TRBJ1-1, with unresolved D. This CDR3 is 13 amino acids long. V lost 2 bases, J lost 5 bases, and 9 bases lay in between. The germline V gene has CDR1 SNHLY and CDR2 FYNNEI.

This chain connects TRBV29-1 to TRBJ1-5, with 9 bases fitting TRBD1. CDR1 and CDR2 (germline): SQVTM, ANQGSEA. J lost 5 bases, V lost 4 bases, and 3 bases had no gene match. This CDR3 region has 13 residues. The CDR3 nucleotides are TGCAGCGTTGCCCGGGACAGGGATCAGCCCCAGCATTTT. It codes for CSVARDRDQPQHF.

The chain's CDR3 is CASSQGPNEQYF. The CDR3 DNA reads as TGTGCCAGCTCTCAGGGTCCCAACGAGCAGTACTTC. The J gene is TRBJ2-7, the V gene TRBV19; maybe TRBD1 (5 bases). Per germline, CDR1 LNHDA and CDR2 SQIVND (reference sequence). The ends were cut back, 9 bases at V and 5 bases at J, with 14 bases in the middle. The CDR3 is 12 residues long.

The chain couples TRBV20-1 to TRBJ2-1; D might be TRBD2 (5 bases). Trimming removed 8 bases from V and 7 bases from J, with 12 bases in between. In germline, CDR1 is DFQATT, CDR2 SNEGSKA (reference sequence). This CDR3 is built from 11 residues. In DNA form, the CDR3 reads TGCAGTCGAGGGAAATTGAATGAGCAGTTCTTC. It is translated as CSRGKLNEQFF.

The CDR3 region has the DNA TGTGCCTGGGGTAACAGGGGAACTAATGAAAAACTGTTTTTT. This encodes CAWGNRGTNEKLFF. The J gene is TRBJ1-4, the V gene TRBV30, with 7 bases that match TRBD1. Germline lookup yields CDR1 GTSNPN and CDR2 SVGIG (reference sequence). The V gene end was trimmed by 5 bases and the J gene end by 1 base; junction bases not matched to a gene: 4. The CDR3 sequence is 14 residues long. The variable domain in full, completed from reference TRBV30 and TRBJ1-4, reads SQTIHQWPATLVQPVGSPLSLECTVEGTSNPNLYWYRQAAGRGLQLLFYSVGIGQISSEVPQNLSASRPQDRQFILSSKKLLLSDSGFYLCAWGNRGTNEKLFFGSGTQLSVL.

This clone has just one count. CDR3: CASSLDGGNSNQPQHF. Here the CDR3 DNA reads TGTGCCAGCAGCTTAGATGGAGGGAATAGCAATCAGCCCCAGCATTTT. The chain links TRBV7-2 to TRBJ1-5; no reliable D call. The germline V gene has CDR1 SGHTA and CDR2 FQGNSA. This CDR3 comprises 16 residues. V was cut by 1 base and J by 0 bases, with 10 bases left in between.

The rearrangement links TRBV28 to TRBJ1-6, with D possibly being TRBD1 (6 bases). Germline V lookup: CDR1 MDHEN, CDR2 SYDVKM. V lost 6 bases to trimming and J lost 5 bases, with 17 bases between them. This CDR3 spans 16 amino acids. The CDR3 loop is CASSSLGRGNNSPLHF. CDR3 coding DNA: TGTGCCAGCAGCTCCCTCGGCAGGGGTAATAATTCACCCCTCCACTTT.

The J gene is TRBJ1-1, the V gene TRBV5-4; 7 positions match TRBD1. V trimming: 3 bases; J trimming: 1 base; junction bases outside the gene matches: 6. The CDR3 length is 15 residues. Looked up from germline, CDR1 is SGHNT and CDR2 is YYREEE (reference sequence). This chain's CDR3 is CASSYRTGTNTEAFF. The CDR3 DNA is TGTGCCAGCAGCTATCGGACAGGAACGAACACTGAAGCTTTCTTT.

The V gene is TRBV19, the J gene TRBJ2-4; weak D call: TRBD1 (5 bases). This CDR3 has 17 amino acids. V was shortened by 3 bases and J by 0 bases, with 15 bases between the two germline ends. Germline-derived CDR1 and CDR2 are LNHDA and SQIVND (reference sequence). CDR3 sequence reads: CASSISGTGVAKNIQYF. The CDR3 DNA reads TGTGCCAGTAGTATTTCTGGCACAGGAGTAGCCAAAAACATTCAGTACTTC.